Included here is one T cell receptor beta chain sequence, with context. What it binds is not known. Treatment denoted: roughly ten-day PBMC culture with coronavirus spike peptide pools or control peptides (ViraFEST assay). The data were obtained in a study of vaccination and CD4 T cells after COVID-19. Study details: The convalescent group had six males, four females, seven Caucasians, two Asians, one multiracial. Each participant underwent a two-dose regimen of either the BNT162b2 or the mRNA-1273 vaccine. Overall study results and limits: Median roughly 86% of reactive clones detected in convalescent patients emerged only post-vaccination.

The Oncomine TCR Beta short-read assay generated sequence data from the DNA of cultured CD4+ T cells. TCRdb used MiXCR to reprocess the PCR reads, holding one entry per CDR3 protein. The sample yields about 10,000 distinct CDR3 sequences, approximately 25% seen once. The CDR3 consists of 14 residues. Germline CDR1 is GTSNPN and CDR2 is SVGIG (reference sequence). Trimming removed 2 bases from V and 3 bases from J; junction bases left unmatched: 5. The TCR sequence derives from a human donor who received a COVID-19 vaccine. This specimen consisted of CD4+ T cells from blood, cultured in vitro, obtained before SARS-CoV-2 vaccination. The gene calls are TRBV30 and TRBJ1-1; 8 nucleotides match TRBD1. Here the CDR3 DNA reads TGTGCCTGGAGTCAGGGGGCAGGGGACACTGAAGCTTTCTTT. Translated, it gives CAWSQGAGDTEAFF.